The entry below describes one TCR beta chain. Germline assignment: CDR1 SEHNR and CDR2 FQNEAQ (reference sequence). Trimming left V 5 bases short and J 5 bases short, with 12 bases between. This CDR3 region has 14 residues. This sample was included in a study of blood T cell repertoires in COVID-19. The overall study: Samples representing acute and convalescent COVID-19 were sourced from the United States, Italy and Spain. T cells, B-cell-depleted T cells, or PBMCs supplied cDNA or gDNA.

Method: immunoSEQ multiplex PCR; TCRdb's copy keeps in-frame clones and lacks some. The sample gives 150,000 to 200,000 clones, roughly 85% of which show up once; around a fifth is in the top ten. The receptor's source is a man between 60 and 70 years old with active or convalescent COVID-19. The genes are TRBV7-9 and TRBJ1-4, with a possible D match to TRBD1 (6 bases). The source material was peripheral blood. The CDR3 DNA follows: TGTGCCAGCAGCCCCCGACAGGCGAATGAAAAACTGTTTTTT. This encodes CASSPRQANEKLFF.